This T cell receptor (beta chain) was found in a study of blood T cell repertoires in COVID-19. Generated by immunoSEQ multiplex PCR, the TCRdb table keeps only in-frame clones and is missing some. Among 12,000 or so clones listed, 90% were seen once. The TCR was taken from a man between 65 and 85 years old with active COVID-19. Sequencing used peripheral blood.

The CDR3 nucleotides read TGTGCCAGCAGCCTCGGGCTACCGGGATACGATGAGCAGTTCTTC. It specifies CASSLGLPGYDEQFF. The chain links TRBV7-2 to TRBJ2-1; D perhaps matches TRBD2 (5 bases). CDR1 is SGHTA and CDR2 is FQGNSA in the germline V gene. Trimming took 5 bases from V and 8 from J, leaving 19 bases between them. The CDR3 runs 15 residues.